A selection of T cell receptor beta chains follows, all from one sample in a study of response to subunit inactivated influenza vaccine. From the RT-PCR reads, TCRdb called clonotypes with MiXCR, one entry per CDR3 protein. The data contain over 450,000 distinct CDR3 sequences, 10% to 15% of them singletons. Sequencing used PBMCs from blood, obtained 40 to 50 days after vaccination. These receptors all come from a man aged 50-60 years who received an inactivated influenza vaccine. Each CDR3 is given with its conserved first and last residue. The D gene is left open where the match is weak. Clone sizes are given selectively: once, few, many, or a class where the clone is expanded.

clone size,J gene,V gene,D gene,CDR3 protein,CDR3 DNA
-,TRBJ2-7,TRBV6-5,-,CASSRTHYEQYF,TGTGCCAGCTCCAGGACCCATTACGAGCAGTACTTC
-,TRBJ2-5,TRBV18,-,CASSPVHGRGWETQYF,TGTGCCAGCTCACCGGTCCACGGAAGGGGTTGGGAGACCCAGTACTTC
few,TRBJ2-2,TRBV4-3,-,CASSQVHTGELFF,TGCGCCAGCAGCCAGGTCCACACCGGGGAGCTGTTTTTT
few,TRBJ2-5,TRBV6-5,-,CASSYEVSGQETQYF,TGTGCCAGCAGTTACGAAGTTAGCGGACAAGAGACCCAGTACTTC
-,TRBJ2-6,TRBV20-1,-,CSAFETSGANVLTF,TGCAGTGCTTTCGAAACTTCTGGGGCCAACGTCCTGACTTTC
few,TRBJ1-1,TRBV6-2/TRBV6-3,-,CASSYPQGGLNTEAFF,TGTGCCAGCAGTTACCCCCAGGGAGGGCTGAACACTGAAGCTTTCTTT
-,TRBJ2-7,TRBV20-1,-,CSARVAKSSYEQYF,TGCAGTGCTAGAGTCGCCAAAAGCTCCTACGAGCAGTACTTC
-,TRBJ1-2,TRBV7-2,-,CASSLEVGGGYGYTF,TGTGCCAGCAGCTTAGAGGTGGGGGGCGGCTATGGCTACACCTTC
-,TRBJ2-7,TRBV20-1,TRBD2,CSARGQRGAYEQYF,TGCAGTGCTAGAGGCCAGCGGGGGGCCTACGAGCAGTACTTC
-,TRBJ2-3,TRBV5-6,-,CASSIQGYNTDTQYF,TGTGCCAGCAGCATCCAGGGCTACAACACAGATACGCAGTATTTT
few,TRBJ1-1,TRBV12-3/TRBV12-4,-,CASRARENTEAFF,TGTGCCAGCAGGGCCAGGGAGAACACTGAAGCTTTCTTT
many,TRBJ2-2,TRBV5-6,-,CASSLVTATGWRYTGELFF,TGTGCCAGCAGCTTGGTGACCGCTACAGGCTGGAGGTACACCGGGGAGCTGTTTTTT
few,TRBJ2-7,TRBV20-1,-,CSARDWGRGVSYEQYF,TGCAGTGCTAGAGATTGGGGCAGGGGTGTATCCTACGAGCAGTACTTC
-,TRBJ2-5,TRBV7-3,-,CASSEGGGQTQYF,TGTGCCAGCAGCGAAGGGGGTGGCCAGACCCAGTACTTC
few,TRBJ2-7,TRBV20-1,-,CSASKKADSEQYF,TGCAGTGCTAGCAAGAAGGCGGATTCCGAGCAGTACTTC
few,TRBJ2-7,TRBV20-1,-,CSASQPTGMSSYEQYF,TGCAGTGCATCCCAACCGACGGGGATGAGCTCCTACGAGCAGTACTTC
-,TRBJ1-5,TRBV12-3/TRBV12-4,-,CASQGRNQPQHF,TGTGCCAGCCAGGGAAGAAATCAGCCCCAGCATTTT
many,TRBJ1-5,TRBV5-6,TRBD1,CASSYRQGVQPQHF,TGTGCCAGCAGCTATCGACAGGGGGTCCAGCCCCAGCATTTT
many,TRBJ2-6,TRBV5-1,-,CASSSGSGANVLTF,TGTGCCAGCAGTTCTGGGTCTGGGGCCAACGTCCTGACTTTC
-,TRBJ2-5,TRBV3-1,TRBD1,CASSQVQGAPETQYF,TGTGCCAGCAGCCAAGTCCAGGGGGCACCGGAGACCCAGTACTTC
-,TRBJ2-1,TRBV20-1,-,CSARREPNEQFF,TGCAGTGCTAGGCGGGAACCGAATGAGCAGTTCTTC
-,TRBJ2-7,TRBV28,-,CASHVRGSYEQYF,TGTGCCAGCCACGTTAGGGGGAGCTACGAGCAGTACTTC
few,TRBJ2-7,TRBV6-1,-,CASKHAGPPEQYF,TGTGCCAGCAAACACGCGGGACCCCCTGAGCAGTACTTC
-,TRBJ2-4,TRBV20-1,TRBD2,CCAPGTSGGLAKNIQYF,TGCTGTGCTCCCGGGACTAGCGGGGGGCTAGCCAAAAACATTCAGTACTTC